This T cell receptor beta chain appears in the sequencing data of a study of shared clonotypes between healthy human individuals. Turning to the study itself: Every donor yielded three CD4 naive, three CD4 memory, two CD8 naive and one CD8 memory plate.

The CDR3 extends over 15 amino acids. The germline CDR1 and CDR2 sequences are LGHNA and YSLEER. V dropped 0 bases and J dropped 3 bases, with 11 bases sitting between them. Assay: immunoSEQ multiplex PCR; the TCRdb copy retains only in-frame clones and omits some. The sample holds millions of clones, about 95% seen once. The naive CD8 fraction comprised CD45RO-negative cells positively selected for CCR7 and excluded terminally differentiated effector memory CD45RA+ cells. This receptor was obtained from a man aged 18 to 29 in good health. Sequencing was done on a sample of naive CD8+ T cells sorted from blood. V and J are TRBV4-3 and TRBJ2-5, with D tentatively TRBD1 (5 bases). CDR3 nucleotide sequence: TGCGCCAGCAGCCAAGATACGGAAGGGGAAGAGACCCAGTACTTC. It codes for CASSQDTEGEETQYF.